This TCR beta chain originates from a study of blood T cell repertoires in COVID-19. For the study at large: COVID-19 samples, acute and convalescent, were from the United States, Italy and Spain. Sample material is recorded as cDNA or gDNA derived from T cells, B-cell-depleted T cells, or PBMCs.

The repertoire was sequenced with immunoSEQ multiplex PCR; TCRdb's copy has only in-frame clones and lacks some. Here the sample spans 75,000 or so clones, roughly 89% being singletons. The V gene's germline CDR1 is SGHAT and CDR2 FQNNGV. V was pared by 5 bases and J by 3 bases, with 2 bases of the junction left unmatched. The length of the CDR3 is 13 residues. The chain carries TRBV11-2 and TRBJ1-2; 8 bases are shared with TRBD1. Sequencing input: peripheral blood. The TCR sequence derives from a woman aged 80 or older with active or convalescent COVID-19. In nucleotides, the CDR3 is TGTGCCAGCAGCCCGGACAGGGACTATGGCTACACCTTC. Its protein product is CASSPDRDYGYTF. Variable domain in full (rest from reference TRBV11-2 and TRBJ1-2): EAGVAQSPRYKIIEKRQSVAFWCNPISGHATLYWYQQILGQGPKLLIQFQNNGVVDDSQLPKDRFSAERLKGVDSTLKIQPAKLEDSAVYLCASSPDRDYGYTFGSGTRLTVV.